The rows below give T cell receptor beta chains drawn from one sample of a study of beta chain features in type 1 diabetes. TCRdb's copy holds only in-frame clones and misses some; the assay was immunoSEQ multiplex PCR. The sample yields about 230,000 clones, 16% seen once. The specimen was naive CD4+ T cells from blood. The origin of the receptors is a young man with type 1 diabetes. Each CDR3 is given with its conserved first and last residue. A D gene is named only where the DNA matches it firmly. The listing skips clone size in some rows; elsewhere it reads once, few, many or a size class.

V: TRBV30; J: TRBJ1-5; size: few; D: -; DNA: TGTGCCTGGAGTGTAGGCAATACCAACAATCAGCCCCAGCATTTT; CDR3: CAWSVGNTNNQPQHF
V: TRBV25-1; J: TRBJ2-7; size: -; D: -; DNA: TGTGCCAGCAGTGAAACCCTGACAGGTCCCTACGAGCAGTACTTC; CDR3: CASSETLTGPYEQYF
V: TRBV4-1; J: TRBJ2-7; size: few; D: -; DNA: TGCGCCAGCAGCCAAGAAGGTTTAGGGGACTCCTACGAGCAGTACTTC; CDR3: CASSQEGLGDSYEQYF
V: TRBV27; J: TRBJ2-7; size: -; D: TRBD1; DNA: TGTGCCAGCAGTCCCGGGACAGGGAGAGGGTACGAGCAGTACTTC; CDR3: CASSPGTGRGYEQYF
V: TRBV18; J: TRBJ2-7; size: -; D: TRBD2; DNA: TGTGCCAGCTCACCGCCCGGGACTAGCGGCTCCTACGAGCAGTACTTC; CDR3: CASSPPGTSGSYEQYF
V: TRBV7-2; J: TRBJ2-2; size: few; D: -; DNA: TGTGCCAGCAGCTTATCTCGGCCTAACACCGGGGAGCTGTTTTTT; CDR3: CASSLSRPNTGELFF
V: TRBV29-1; J: TRBJ1-4; size: few; D: -; DNA: TGCAGCGTTGGACGTTCTGAAAAACTGTTTTTT; CDR3: CSVGRSEKLFF
V: TRBV7-8; J: TRBJ2-1; size: few; D: TRBD2; DNA: TGTGCCAGCAGCCCCAGCGGGACCTACAATGAGCAGTTCTTC; CDR3: CASSPSGTYNEQFF
V: TRBV21-1; J: TRBJ2-1; size: -; D: -; DNA: TGTGCCAGCAGCCCGCAAAAGGGACTAGCGAGGAATGAGCAGTTCTTC; CDR3: CASSPQKGLARNEQFF
V: TRBV28; J: TRBJ2-7; size: -; D: TRBD2; DNA: TGTGCCAGCAGATCGGGACTAGCCTACGAGCAGTACTTC; CDR3: CASRSGLAYEQYF
V: TRBV14; J: TRBJ2-7; size: -; D: TRBD1; DNA: TGTGCCAGCAGCCCGCGGGACAGGCGGAACGAGCAGTACTTC; CDR3: CASSPRDRRNEQYF
V: TRBV2; J: TRBJ2-1; size: few; D: -; DNA: TGTGCCAGCAGTCCCCGGTTACTTTACAATGAGCAGTTCTTC; CDR3: CASSPRLLYNEQFF
V: TRBV4-3; J: TRBJ1-1; size: -; D: -; DNA: TGCGCCAGCAGCGCTTCCGGGACCCCCGAAAAAGCTTTCTTT; CDR3: CASSASGTPEKAFF
V: TRBV5-1; J: TRBJ2-4; size: few; D: -; DNA: TGCGCCAGCAGCTTGGGTGAGGGCATTCAGTACTTC; CDR3: CASSLGEGIQYF
V: TRBV15; J: TRBJ1-4; size: -; D: -; DNA: TGTGCCACCAGCAGACCGGGGACCTACGAAAAACTGTTTTTT; CDR3: CATSRPGTYEKLFF
V: TRBV29-1; J: TRBJ2-5; size: few; D: -; DNA: TGCAGCGTTGCGAGGGGTCAAGAGACCCAGTACTTC; CDR3: CSVARGQETQYF
V: TRBV30; J: TRBJ2-3; size: -; D: TRBD2; DNA: TGTGCCTGGAAAAGCGGGAGGGCCATGGATACGCAGTATTTT; CDR3: CAWKSGRAMDTQYF
V: TRBV29-1; J: TRBJ1-4; size: few; D: -; DNA: TGCAGCGTTGTAGAAGGTACTAATGAAAAACTGTTTTTT; CDR3: CSVVEGTNEKLFF
V: TRBV13; J: TRBJ2-1; size: -; D: TRBD1; DNA: TGTGCCAGCAGCCTGACAGGGACCTACAATGAGCAGTTCTTC; CDR3: CASSLTGTYNEQFF
V: TRBV7-9; J: TRBJ1-3; size: few; D: -; DNA: TGTGCCAGCAGCTCTACGGTTGGTGGAAACACCATATATTTT; CDR3: CASSSTVGGNTIYF
V: TRBV30; J: TRBJ2-3; size: few; D: -; DNA: TGTGCCTCGACTAGTGCGAAGCTAGATACGCAGTATTTT; CDR3: CASTSAKLDTQYF
V: TRBV30; J: TRBJ2-5; size: few; D: TRBD2; DNA: TGTGCCTGGAGGACTAGCGGGAGTAGTGAGACCCAGTACTTC; CDR3: CAWRTSGSSETQYF
V: TRBV20-1; J: TRBJ2-1; size: -; D: -; DNA: TGCAGTGCTACAGGGACCCATGAGCAGTTCTTC; CDR3: CSATGTHEQFF
V: TRBV7-3; J: TRBJ2-6; size: few; D: -; DNA: TGTGCCAGCAGCTCTGGGGCCAACGTCCTGACTTTC; CDR3: CASSSGANVLTF
V: TRBV7-2; J: TRBJ2-1; size: few; D: -; DNA: TGTGCCAGCAGCCGCATGGGACCAAGCTACAATGAGCAGTTCTTC; CDR3: CASSRMGPSYNEQFF
V: TRBV29-1; J: TRBJ1-5; size: -; D: -; DNA: TGCAGCGCCTTGACAGGCAGCAATCAGCCCCAGCATTTT; CDR3: CSALTGSNQPQHF
V: TRBV6-5; J: TRBJ2-3; size: few; D: TRBD2; DNA: TGTGCCAGCAGTTTAGCGGGAGTGTTAACAGATACGCAGTATTTT; CDR3: CASSLAGVLTDTQYF
V: TRBV29-1; J: TRBJ1-2; size: few; D: -; DNA: TGCAGCGCAACAGGGAGTCGCTATGGCTACACCTTC; CDR3: CSATGSRYGYTF
V: TRBV29-1; J: TRBJ2-1; size: -; D: -; DNA: TGCAGCGTTGAACCGGTGAGCTCCTACAATGAGCAGTTCTTC; CDR3: CSVEPVSSYNEQFF